These 17 T cell receptor beta chains came from one sample sequenced in a study of vaccination and CD4 T cells after COVID-19. Documented treatment: approximately 10-day PBMC culture with coronavirus spike peptide pools or control peptides (ViraFEST assay). Their recognized antigens are unknown. Oncomine TCR Beta short-read sequencing was applied to DNA from cultured CD4+ T cells. One entry per CDR3 protein, called by TCRdb with MiXCR from the PCR reads. The sample consists of about 15,000 distinct CDR3 sequences, 42% of them appearing once. Sequencing input: cultured CD4+ T cells from blood. These receptors all stem from a human donor with COVID-19.

This clonotype was detected a few times. It is unclear where the CDR3 begins or ends on the DNA, so no DNA is shown, and the CDR3 is as TCRdb lists it. V and J are TRBV28 and TRBJ2-7; no check of the table's D call, TRBD1, against the DNA was made. Germline CDR1 is MDHEN and CDR2 is SYDVKM. The CDR3 is 15 amino acids long, termini counted. The CDR3 sequence is CASSFFGQGVYEQYF.

There are a few counts of this clonotype. The chain has TRBV19 and TRBJ2-2; 9 bases are a match to TRBD2. J gave up 1 base and V 5 bases, and 5 bases lay outside the gene matches. The CDR3 runs 16 residues. CDR1 LNHDA and CDR2 SQIVND come from the germline V gene (reference sequence). CDR3 sequence: CASSASGVQNTGELFF. CDR3 nucleotide sequence: TGTGCCAGTAGTGCTAGCGGGGTGCAGAACACCGGGGAGCTGTTTTTT.

This clonotype was observed a few times. This chain joins TRBV19 and TRBJ1-2; D may be TRBD1 (5 bases). Germline V CDR1 and CDR2: LNHDA, SQIVND (reference sequence). V gave up 0 bases and J gave up 7 bases, with 12 bases separating them. This CDR3 comprises 14 residues. The DNA for the CDR3 is TGTGCCAGTAGTATAGATGGGGCCTACGGTGGCTACACCTTC. It is translated as CASSIDGAYGGYTF.

This chain uses TRBV20-1 with TRBJ1-1; D is possibly TRBD1 (6 bases). CDR3 length: 12 residues. The germline V gene has CDR1 DFQATT and CDR2 SNEGSKA (reference sequence). Trimming left V 7 bases short and J 2 bases short, with 11 bases between. CDR3: CSGQDPNTEAFF. DNA for the CDR3: TGCAGTGGACAGGACCCAAACACTGAAGCTTTCTTT.

This clonotype was counted a few times. The chain combines TRBV7-2 with TRBJ1-1; D gene uncertain. This CDR3 comprises 14 residues. V dropped 3 bases and J dropped 1 base, with 9 bases sitting between them. Germline loops: CDR1 SGHTA, CDR2 FQGNSA. The CDR3 is CASSFETRNTEAFF. The DNA for the CDR3 is TGTGCCAGCAGCTTCGAGACCAGGAACACTGAAGCTTTCTTT.

The chain has TRBV6-1 and TRBJ1-1; D is unclear. V lost 2 bases, J lost 4 bases, and 5 bases lay in between. Germline values: CDR1 MNHNS, CDR2 SASEGT. The CDR3 length is 12 residues. DNA of the CDR3: TGTGCCAGCAGTGAATACAGCACTGAAGCTTTCTTT. Protein: CASSEYSTEAFF.

A few counts support this clonotype. The chain has TRBV19 and TRBJ2-6; tentative D call: TRBD2 (5 bases). V was pared by 3 bases and J by 0 bases, with 6 bases between. The CDR3 has 15 residues. The germline V gene encodes CDR1 LNHDA and CDR2 SQIVND (reference sequence). CDR3 loop: CASSIRGSGANVLTF. The CDR3 coding sequence is TGTGCCAGTAGTATTCGGGGCTCTGGGGCCAACGTCCTGACTTTC.

CDR3 loop: CSARDPWGTDTQYF. CDR3 coding DNA: TGCAGTGCTAGAGATCCGTGGGGCACAGATACGCAGTATTTT. The chain carries TRBV20-1 and TRBJ2-3; D is undetermined. From germline, CDR1 is DFQATT and CDR2 SNEGSKA (reference sequence). V lost 0 bases and J 1 base, leaving 8 bases between the germline ends. This CDR3 is built from 14 residues.

To note about this clonotype: Its ends do not fully match the called genes, so a read error is possible. The chain couples TRBV5-6 to TRBJ2-1; weak D call: TRBD2 (6 bases). Germline V gives CDR1 SGHDT, CDR2 YYEEEE. CDR3 size: 14 residues. Here the CDR3 DNA reads TGTGCCAGCACGGGGACTCCCTCCCACAATGAGCAGTTCTTC. Protein product: CASTGTPSHNEQFF.

The V call is TRBV7-2, the J call TRBJ1-4; 10 nucleotides agree with TRBD1. Germline CDR1 SGHTA, CDR2 FQGNSA. The junction had 11 bases not matched to a gene; V was cut back by 7 bases and J by 6 bases. This CDR3 region has 16 residues. CDR3 sequence reads: CASTIQWGQGHEKLFF. CDR3 in DNA: TGTGCCAGCACCATCCAGTGGGGACAGGGGCATGAAAAACTGTTTTTT.

The J gene is TRBJ1-5, the V gene TRBV7-9; no definite D call. This CDR3 region has 14 residues. Germline V CDR1 and CDR2: SEHNR, FQNEAQ (reference sequence). The germline V and J ends were trimmed by 1 base and 5 bases, with 9 bases remaining between them. This CDR3 is CASSLEGKHQPQHF. The DNA for the CDR3 is TGTGCCAGCAGCTTAGAAGGGAAGCATCAGCCCCAGCATTTT.

The genes are TRBV11-3 and TRBJ2-3, with unresolved D. Trimming shortened V by 0 bases and J by 1 base, and 5 bases separated the two germline ends. Germline V CDR1 and CDR2: SGHNT, YENEEA. The CDR3 is made up of 14 amino acids. The CDR3 region has the DNA TGTGCCAGCAGCTTAGATGCAGGCACAGATACGCAGTATTTT. It specifies CASSLDAGTDTQYF.

The V call is TRBV7-2, the J call TRBJ2-7; 8 nucleotides agree with TRBD2. The CDR3 has 12 amino acids. The germline V gene has CDR1 SGHTA and CDR2 FQGNSA. The junction had 0 bases not matched to a gene; V was cut back by 2 bases and J by 6 bases. The CDR3 DNA is TGTGCCAGCAGCTTACTAGCGGGCGAGCAGTACTTC. Amino acids: CASSLLAGEQYF. Full variable domain (missing parts from reference TRBV7-2 and TRBJ2-7): GAGVSQSPSNKVTEKGKDVELRCDPISGHTALYWYRQSLGQGLEFLIYFQGNSAPDKSGLPSDRFSAERTGGSVSTLTIQRTQQEDSAVYLCASSLLAGEQYFGPGTRLTVT.

This chain links TRBV20-1 with TRBJ2-3; 7 bases match TRBD1. The V gene end was trimmed by 1 base and the J gene end by 2 bases; junction bases not matched to a gene: 9. This CDR3 region has 16 residues. From germline, CDR1 is DFQATT and CDR2 SNEGSKA (reference sequence). The CDR3 DNA is TGCAGTGCTAGAGGGACAGGCCAAACACCCACAGATACGCAGTATTTT. Residues: CSARGTGQTPTDTQYF.

The CDR3 nucleotides read TGTGCCAGCAGTATCCCCGGGACCCCTGTGGGTGGCTACACCTTC. This codes for CASSIPGTPVGGYTF. The gene calls are TRBV25-1 and TRBJ1-2, with D perhaps matching TRBD1 (5 bases). V was pared by 5 bases and J by 7 bases, with 20 bases between. The CDR3 runs 15 residues. Looked up from germline, CDR1 is MGHDK and CDR2 is SYGVNS.

The table lists this clonotype with a few counts. The V call is TRBV20-1, the J call TRBJ1-6; 11 bases fit TRBD1. The V and J ends lost 6 bases and 4 bases, in that order; junction bases with no gene match: 8. In germline, CDR1 is DFQATT, CDR2 SNEGSKA (reference sequence). CDR3 length equals 16 residues. In DNA, the CDR3 is TGCAGTGCCCGGACAGGGGGCGGCGGGTATAATTCACCCCTCCACTTT. This encodes CSARTGGGGYNSPLHF.

V is TRBV6-1 and J is TRBJ2-5; a weak D match, TRBD2 (5 bases). The CDR3 is 15 amino acids. Trimming took 5 bases from V and 5 from J, leaving 18 bases between them. CDR1 is MNHNS, CDR2 SASEGT, per germline. The CDR3: CASSPLGGPRETQYF. For the CDR3, the DNA is TGTGCCAGCAGTCCCCTCGGAGGACCACGGGAGACCCAGTACTTC.